This T cell receptor (beta chain) was recorded in a study of T cell changes during pregnancy in multiple sclerosis. TCRdb keeps only in-frame clones here, not all; method: immunoSEQ multiplex PCR. The data hold approximately 49,000 clones, with around 87% observed a single time. V dropped 7 bases and J dropped 1 base, with 7 bases sitting between them. The CDR3 is made up of 12 amino acids. Germline CDR1 reads MNHNS; CDR2 reads SASEGT. This chain uses TRBV6-1 with TRBJ1-1; D is possibly TRBD1 (5 bases). Specimen: peripheral blood, collected after pregnancy. The clonotype was recovered from a female donor in good health, enrolled as a control in a pregnancy study. CDR3 in DNA: TGTGCCAGCAAGGGGTCGAACACTGAAGCTTTCTTT. Amino acids: CASKGSNTEAFF.